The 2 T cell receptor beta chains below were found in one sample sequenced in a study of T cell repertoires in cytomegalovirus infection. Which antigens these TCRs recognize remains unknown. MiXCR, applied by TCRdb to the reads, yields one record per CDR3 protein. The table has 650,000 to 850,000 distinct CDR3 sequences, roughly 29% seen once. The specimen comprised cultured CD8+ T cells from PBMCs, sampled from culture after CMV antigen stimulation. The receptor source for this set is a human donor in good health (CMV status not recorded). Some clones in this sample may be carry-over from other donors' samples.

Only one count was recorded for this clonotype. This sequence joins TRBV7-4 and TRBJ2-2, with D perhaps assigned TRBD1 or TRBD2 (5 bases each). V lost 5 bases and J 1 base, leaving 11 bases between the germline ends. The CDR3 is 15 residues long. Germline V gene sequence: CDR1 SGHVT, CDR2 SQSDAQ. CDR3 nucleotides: TGTGCCAGCAGCGGGGCTAGCTTGAACACCGGGGAGCTGTTTTTT. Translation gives CASSGASLNTGELFF. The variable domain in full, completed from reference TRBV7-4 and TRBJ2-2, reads GAGVSQSPRYKVAKRGRDVALRCDSISGHVTLYWYRQTLGQGSEVLTYSQSDAQRDKSGRPSGRFSAERPERSVSTLKIQRTEQGDSAVYLCASSGASLNTGELFFGEGSRLTVL.

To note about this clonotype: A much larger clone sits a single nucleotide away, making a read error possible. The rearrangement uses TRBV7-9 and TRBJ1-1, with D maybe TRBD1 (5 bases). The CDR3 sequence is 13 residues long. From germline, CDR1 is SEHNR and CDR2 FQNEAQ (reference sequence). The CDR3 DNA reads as TGTGCCAGCAGCTTACCAGGGACGTCTGATGCTTTCTTT. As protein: CASSLPGTSDAFF.